Listed below are T cell receptor beta chains from one sample, sequenced in a study of blood T cell repertoires in COVID-19. TCRdb's table, derived via immunoSEQ multiplex PCR, lists solely in-frame clones and lacks some. The data show about 270,000 clones, roughly nine tenths seen once. What was sequenced was peripheral blood. Source of these receptors: a woman aged 25 to 45 with COVID-19, enrolled during active disease. Both conserved end residues are part of each CDR3. D genes are given only for firm matches. Rows give clone size only sometimes, using once, few, many, or a class for an expanded clone.

j_gene,len,abundance,d_gene,v_gene,CDR3nt,CDR3aa
TRBJ1-1,14,.,.,TRBV28,TGTGCCAGCAGTTTATATCCAGGGAACACTGAAGCTTTCTTT,CASSLYPGNTEAFF
TRBJ2-7,13,.,.,TRBV10-1,TGCGCCAGAAGTGACCCATACCCTAACGAGCAGTACTTC,CARSDPYPNEQYF
TRBJ2-3,16,.,.,TRBV4-2,TGTGCCAGCAGCCAAGGTGGGCTAGCAGACACAGATACGCAGTATTTT,CASSQGGLADTDTQYF
TRBJ1-3,15,.,.,TRBV6-6,TGTGCCAGCAGTTACTCGACGGGCTCTGGAAACACCATATATTTT,CASSYSTGSGNTIYF
TRBJ2-1,12,.,.,TRBV12-3/TRBV12-4,.,CASSFGAGGQFF
TRBJ2-1,12,.,.,TRBV6-5,TGTGCCAGCAGTTACGACAGTAATGAGCAGTTCTTC,CASSYDSNEQFF
TRBJ2-1,16,.,TRBD1,TRBV5-1,TGCGCCAGCAGCTGGGGGGGACAGGGCTCCTACAATGAGCAGTTCTTC,CASSWGGQGSYNEQFF
TRBJ2-3,12,.,.,TRBV24-1,TGTGCCACGGGGACTGGCACAGATACGCAGTATTTT,CATGTGTDTQYF
TRBJ1-3,15,.,.,TRBV7-2,TGTGCCAGCAGCGAGGGCCGAGCCTCTGGAAACACCATATATTTT,CASSEGRASGNTIYF
TRBJ2-3,16,.,TRBD1,TRBV4-1,TGCGCCAGCAGCCAAGATAGGGACAGGGCGTCAGATACGCAGTATTTT,CASSQDRDRASDTQYF
TRBJ2-1,17,.,TRBD2,TRBV11-2,TGTGCCAGCAGCCCTTCTCCGGGGGGGCCCCCCTACAATGAGCAGTTCTTC,CASSPSPGGPPYNEQFF
TRBJ1-4,15,once,.,TRBV7-9,TGTGCCAGCAGCTTATGGTCCCAGATTAATGAAAAACTGTTTTTT,CASSLWSQINEKLFF
TRBJ1-1,17,.,TRBD1,TRBV5-1,TGCGCCAGCAGCTTTTTAAGGGGAGGACAGGGCGAGGCTGAAGCTTTCTTT,CASSFLRGGQGEAEAFF
TRBJ2-1,15,.,TRBD1,TRBV5-4,TGTGCCAGCAGCCCCGGACAGGGGGCAAGCAATGAGCAGTTCTTC,CASSPGQGASNEQFF
TRBJ1-2,15,.,TRBD1,TRBV7-9,TGTGCCAGCAGCCATCCGACAGGGAATAACTATGGCTACACCTTC,CASSHPTGNNYGYTF
TRBJ2-7,18,many,TRBD1,TRBV5-4,TGTGCCAGCAGCTTGGCCGGGACAGGGGGCTTGGGGTTCTACGAGCAGTACTTC,CASSLAGTGGLGFYEQYF
TRBJ2-6,13,.,.,TRBV5-1,TGCGCCAGCAGCTCCCTCGGGGCCAACGTCCTGACTTTC,CASSSLGANVLTF
TRBJ2-7,14,.,TRBD1,TRBV13,TGTGCCAGCAGCGTCCGGGACAGATCCTACGAGCAGTACTTC,CASSVRDRSYEQYF
TRBJ2-7,13,.,.,TRBV12-3/TRBV12-4,TGTGCCAGCAGTCGCCGGGGTCGACCCGAGCAGTACTTC,CASSRRGRPEQYF
TRBJ1-4,17,.,.,TRBV6-1,TGTGCCAGCAGTGAAAGTGGCAGGGGCCGGGGTAATGAAAAACTGTTTTTT,CASSESGRGRGNEKLFF
TRBJ1-2,15,.,.,TRBV5-6,TGTGCCAGCAGCTTGTCAGAGACACCAAACTATGGCTACACCTTC,CASSLSETPNYGYTF
TRBJ1-2,15,.,TRBD1,TRBV4-1,TGCGCCAGCAGCCAAAGAGGGGGCGATAACTATGGCTACACCTTC,CASSQRGGDNYGYTF
TRBJ2-1,16,.,TRBD2,TRBV7-9,TGTGCCAGCAGCGGCCGACTAGCGGGGGGCAACAATGAGCAGTTCTTC,CASSGRLAGGNNEQFF
TRBJ2-7,15,few,TRBD1,TRBV27,TGTGCCAGCACCTCACGGAGGACAGGGGGCTACGAGCAGTACTTC,CASTSRRTGGYEQYF
TRBJ2-3,15,once,TRBD2,TRBV28,TGTGCCAGCAGGTACGCCGGGACTAGCGTAGATACGCAGTATTTT,CASRYAGTSVDTQYF
TRBJ2-7,14,.,TRBD1,TRBV18,TGTGCCAGCTCACCGGACAGGGGAAACTACGAGCAGTACTTC,CASSPDRGNYEQYF
TRBJ2-7,15,once,TRBD1,TRBV5-6,TGTGCCAGCAGCTTGTCGACAGGGAGCTTCTACGAGCAGTACTTC,CASSLSTGSFYEQYF
TRBJ1-5,16,.,TRBD1,TRBV24-1,TGTGCCACCAGTGATTCGGACAGGGGGGACAATCAGCCCCAGCATTTT,CATSDSDRGDNQPQHF
TRBJ2-3,17,.,TRBD2,TRBV15,TGTGCCACCAGCAGGGACCGGAGCGGGGACCACACAGATACGCAGTATTTT,CATSRDRSGDHTDTQYF
TRBJ2-3,16,.,TRBD2,TRBV6-1,TGTGCCAGCAGTGGACGACTAGCGGGGTCGGAAGATACGCAGTATTTT,CASSGRLAGSEDTQYF
TRBJ2-1,14,.,TRBD2,TRBV28,TGTGCCAGCAGACCTAGCGGGGGTTACAATGAGCAGTTCTTC,CASRPSGGYNEQFF
TRBJ2-5,13,.,TRBD1,TRBV5-6,TGTGCCAGCAGGTGGACAGGGACTGAGACCCAGTACTTC,CASRWTGTETQYF
TRBJ1-6,14,.,.,TRBV6-2/TRBV6-3,TGTGCCAGCAGTGCAGGCTCCGCAAGTTCACCCCTCCACTTT,CASSAGSASSPLHF
TRBJ2-7,12,.,TRBD1,TRBV2,TGTGCCAGACAGGGGGCGCCAGGCGAGCAGTACTTC,CARQGAPGEQYF
TRBJ1-5,18,few,.,TRBV2,TGTGCCAGCAGCGTCGACACTTGGGCAGGGGATAGCAATCAGCCCCAGCATTTT,CASSVDTWAGDSNQPQHF
TRBJ1-1,13,once,.,TRBV5-6,TGTGCCAGCAGCCTTTTTATGAACACTGAAGCTTTCTTT,CASSLFMNTEAFF
TRBJ2-3,14,.,TRBD2,TRBV7-2,TGTGCCAGCAGCCGGGGACTAGCCGCGGATACGCAGTATTTT,CASSRGLAADTQYF
TRBJ1-1,15,.,TRBD1,TRBV6-5,TGTGCCAGCAGTTTACAGGGGGCGCTTTGGTCTGAAGCTTTCTTT,CASSLQGALWSEAFF
TRBJ2-1,16,.,.,TRBV20-1,TGCAGTGCTAGTATCCCTATCGGGGAGCGTTACAATGAGCAGTTCTTC,CSASIPIGERYNEQFF
TRBJ2-7,11,.,.,TRBV30,TGTGCCTGGAGTCACAGGCGCGAGCAGTACTTC,CAWSHRREQYF